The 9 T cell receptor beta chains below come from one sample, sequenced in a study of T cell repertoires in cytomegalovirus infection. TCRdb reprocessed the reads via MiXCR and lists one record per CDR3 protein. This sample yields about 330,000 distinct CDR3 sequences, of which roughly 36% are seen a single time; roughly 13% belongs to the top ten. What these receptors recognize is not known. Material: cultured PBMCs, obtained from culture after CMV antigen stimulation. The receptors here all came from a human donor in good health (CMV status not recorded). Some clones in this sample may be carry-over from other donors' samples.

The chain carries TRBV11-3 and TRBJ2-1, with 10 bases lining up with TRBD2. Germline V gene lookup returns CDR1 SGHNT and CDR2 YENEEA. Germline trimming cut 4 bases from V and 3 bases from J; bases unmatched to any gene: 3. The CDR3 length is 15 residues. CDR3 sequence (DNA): TGTGCCAGCAGCTCTCGGACTAGCGGCTACAATGAGCAGTTCTTC. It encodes CASSSRTSGYNEQFF.

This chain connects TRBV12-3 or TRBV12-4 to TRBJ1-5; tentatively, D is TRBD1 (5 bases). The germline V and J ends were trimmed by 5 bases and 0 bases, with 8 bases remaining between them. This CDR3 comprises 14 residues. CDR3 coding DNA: TGTGCCAGCAGTGGGGGAAATAGCAATCAGCCCCAGCATTTT. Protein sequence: CASSGGNSNQPQHF.

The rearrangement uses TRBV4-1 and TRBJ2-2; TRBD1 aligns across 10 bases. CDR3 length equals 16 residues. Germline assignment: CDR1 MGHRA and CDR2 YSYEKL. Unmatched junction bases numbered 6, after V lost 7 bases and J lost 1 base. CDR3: CASKDRDRGNTGELFF. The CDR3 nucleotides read TGCGCCAGCAAGGACCGGGACAGGGGGAACACCGGGGAGCTGTTTTTT.

In DNA form, the CDR3 reads TGTGCCAGCAGCTTCCCTCAGGGGACGGGGACCCAGTACTTC. Translating gives CASSFPQGTGTQYF. V gene TRBV11-2 combines with J gene TRBJ2-5; D perhaps matches TRBD1 (6 bases). The CDR3 contains 14 residues. Trimming removed 3 bases at V and 7 bases at J, with 15 bases between. The germline V gene has CDR1 SGHAT and CDR2 FQNNGV.

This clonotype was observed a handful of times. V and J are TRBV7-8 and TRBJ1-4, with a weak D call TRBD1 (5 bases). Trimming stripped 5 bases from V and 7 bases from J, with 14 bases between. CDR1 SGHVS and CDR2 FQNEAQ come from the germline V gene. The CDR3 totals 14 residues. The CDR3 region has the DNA TGTGCCAGCAGCCACAGGACAATCCCTGAAAAACTGTTTTTT. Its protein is CASSHRTIPEKLFF.

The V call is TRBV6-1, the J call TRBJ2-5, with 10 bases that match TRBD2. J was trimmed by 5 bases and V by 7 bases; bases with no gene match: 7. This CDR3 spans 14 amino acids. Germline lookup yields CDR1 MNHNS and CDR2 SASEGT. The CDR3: CASTAGGPRETQYF. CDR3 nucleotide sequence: TGTGCCAGCACAGCGGGAGGGCCGAGGGAGACCCAGTACTTC.

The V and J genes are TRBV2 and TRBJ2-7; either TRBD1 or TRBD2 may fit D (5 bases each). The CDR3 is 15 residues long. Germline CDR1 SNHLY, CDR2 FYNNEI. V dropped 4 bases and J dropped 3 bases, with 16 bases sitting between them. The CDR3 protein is CASSASGPKVYEQYF. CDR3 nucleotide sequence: TGTGCCAGCAGTGCCTCGGGACCCAAGGTCTACGAGCAGTACTTC.

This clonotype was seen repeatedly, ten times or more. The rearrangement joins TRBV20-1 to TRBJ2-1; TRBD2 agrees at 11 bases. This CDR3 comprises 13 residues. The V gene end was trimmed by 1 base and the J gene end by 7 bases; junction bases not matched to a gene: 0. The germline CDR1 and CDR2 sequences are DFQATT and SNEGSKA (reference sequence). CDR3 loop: CSARGLAGNEQFF. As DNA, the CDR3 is TGCAGTGCTAGAGGACTAGCGGGAAATGAGCAGTTCTTC.

The CDR3 nucleotides are TGTGCCAGCAGCCCGCGGATCATAGCGGGAGGAGGAGGGGAGCTGTTTTTT. Encoded protein: CASSPRIIAGGGGELFF. The chain couples TRBV7-2 to TRBJ2-2, with 10 nucleotides matching TRBD2. Germline lookup yields CDR1 SGHTA and CDR2 FQGNSA. V dropped 5 bases and J dropped 8; count of bases not matched to a gene: 14. This CDR3 comprises 17 residues.